The 30 T cell receptor beta chains in this list originate from one sample, sequenced in a study of cytomegalovirus exposure and HLA in healthy donors. PCR involved 60 Vbeta and 13 Jbeta primers. Assay: immunoSEQ multiplex PCR; the TCRdb copy retains only in-frame clones and omits some. The table shows around 68,000 clones, with roughly 80% occurring only once. The sample comprised PBMCs. These receptor sequences come from a woman aged 25-40 years in good health and CMV-seropositive.

V is TRBV15 and J is TRBJ1-2, with 7 bases that match TRBD1. The V and J ends lost 3 bases and 5 bases, in that order; junction bases with no gene match: 9. The V gene's germline CDR1 is LNHNV and CDR2 YYDKDF (reference sequence). The CDR3 loop spans 15 amino acids. The CDR3 loop reads CATSRNPTGNYGYTF. DNA for the CDR3: TGTGCCACCAGCAGGAACCCGACAGGGAATTATGGCTACACCTTC.

V and J are TRBV28 and TRBJ2-7, with a tentative D call TRBD2 (5 bases). V shed 5 bases and J shed 6 bases, with 14 bases lying between them. The CDR3 is made up of 13 amino acids. Germline CDR1 MDHEN, CDR2 SYDVKM. CDR3 in DNA: TGTGCCAGCAGTGTAAGGGTACGGGGCGAGCAGTACTTC. Its protein is CASSVRVRGEQYF. The complete variable domain, with remaining parts taken from reference TRBV28 and TRBJ2-7, reads DVKVTQSSRYLVKRTGEKVFLECVQDMDHENMFWYRQDPGLGLRLIYFSYDVKMKEKGDIPEGYSVSREKKERFSLILESASTNQTSMYLCASSVRVRGEQYFGPGTRLTVT.

The gene calls are TRBV27 and TRBJ2-6, with 9 bases lining up with TRBD2. The CDR3 contains 17 residues. The V and J ends lost 5 bases and 0 bases, in that order; junction bases with no gene match: 5. CDR1 and CDR2 from the germline V gene are MNHEY and SMNVEV (reference sequence). The CDR3 loop is CASSTLAGRSGANVLTF. The CDR3 DNA follows: TGTGCCAGCAGTACACTAGCGGGCCGCTCTGGGGCCAACGTCCTGACTTTC.

The chain is built from TRBV27 and TRBJ2-1, with a possible D match to TRBD1 (6 bases). This CDR3 contains 12 residues. Germline-derived CDR1 and CDR2 are MNHEY and SMNVEV (reference sequence). The V gene lost 3 bases and the J gene lost 10 bases, with 10 bases spanning the gap. As DNA, the CDR3 is TGTGCCAGCAGTTTCCAGGGGCGAGAGCAGTTCTTC. It codes for CASSFQGREQFF.

The DNA of the CDR3 is TGTGCCAGCAGTTTTTCCAGCGGGAGGTCCTACAATGAGCAGTTCTTC. Its translation: CASSFSSGRSYNEQFF. The V and J genes are TRBV27 and TRBJ2-1; TRBD2 matches 9 bases. The CDR3 runs to 16 residues. V lost 3 bases, J lost 1 base, and 4 bases stayed unmatched. Germline V gene sequence: CDR1 MNHEY, CDR2 SMNVEV (reference sequence).

This clone occurred a few times. As DNA, the CDR3 is TGCGCCAGCAGCTTGGCCTGGACAGGGAATTCACCCCTCCACTTT. Amino acids: CASSLAWTGNSPLHF. The chain couples TRBV5-1 to TRBJ1-6, with 8 positions matching TRBD1. Germline loops: CDR1 SGHRS, CDR2 YFSETQ. The V and J ends lost 0 bases and 7 bases, in that order; junction bases with no gene match: 3. CDR3 length equals 15 residues.

A few counts support this clone. This chain connects TRBV4-3 to TRBJ1-5, with 11 nucleotides matching TRBD1. Germline CDR1 is LGHNA and CDR2 is YSLEER. The CDR3 runs 17 residues. With V trimmed by 0 bases and J by 3 bases, 4 bases remained unmatched. In DNA form, the CDR3 reads TGCGCCAGCAGCCAAGATTGGACAGGGGGCAACAATCAGCCCCAGCATTTT. It translates to CASSQDWTGGNNQPQHF.

This sequence joins TRBV18 and TRBJ1-5; D possibly corresponds to TRBD1 (6 bases). V was pared by 5 bases and J by 6 bases, with 14 bases between. CDR1 and CDR2 from the germline V gene are KGHSH and LQKENI. The CDR3 loop spans 14 amino acids. CDR3 residues: CASSGGQQGQPQHF. The CDR3 DNA follows: TGTGCCAGCTCAGGCGGCCAACAGGGTCAGCCCCAGCATTTT.

The chain couples TRBV7-2 to TRBJ1-2, with D tentatively TRBD1 (5 bases). This CDR3 contains 16 residues. Germline loops: CDR1 SGHTA, CDR2 FQGNSA. Trimming stripped 4 bases from V and 4 bases from J, with 19 bases between. This CDR3 reads CASSSYGSQGGYGYTF. In DNA form, the CDR3 reads TGTGCCAGCAGCTCTTACGGGTCCCAGGGAGGCTATGGCTACACCTTC.

The chain links TRBV10-3 to TRBJ2-2; weak D call: TRBD2 (6 bases). V dropped 2 bases and J dropped 5 bases, with 9 bases sitting between them. This CDR3 is built from 14 residues. CDR1 is ENHRY and CDR2 is SYGVKD in the germline V gene. The CDR3 loop reads CAISERESTGELFF. The CDR3 DNA reads TGTGCCATCAGTGAGCGGGAGAGTACCGGGGAGCTGTTTTTT.

This clone was found many times. V usage is TRBV19 and J usage is TRBJ1-5, with 9 bases fitting TRBD1. Germline lookup yields CDR1 LNHDA and CDR2 SQIVND (reference sequence). The CDR3 is 16 residues long. Trimming at V came to 5 bases and at J to 3 bases, leaving 8 bases not matched to a gene. In nucleotides, the CDR3 is TGTGCCAGTAGTCGAATGACAGGGGGTAACAATCAGCCCCAGCATTTT. It translates to CASSRMTGGNNQPQHF. Using reference TRBV19 and TRBJ1-5 for the parts outside the CDR3, the full variable domain is DGGITQSPKYLFRKEGQNVTLSCEQNLNHDAMYWYRQDPGQGLRLIYYSQIVNDFQKGDIAEGYSVSREKKESFPLTVTSAQKNPTAFYLCASSRMTGGNNQPQHFGDGTRLSIL.

The V gene is TRBV2, the J gene TRBJ1-2; the match to TRBD1 covers 7 bases. The germline gives CDR1 SNHLY, CDR2 FYNNEI. This CDR3 contains 15 residues. V lost 9 bases and J lost 5; bases outside the gene matches: 15. The CDR3 sequence: CAREMGQIVGYGYTF. The CDR3 DNA reads TGTGCCAGGGAAATGGGACAGATCGTCGGGTATGGCTACACCTTC.

This clone was seen a few times. The chain employs TRBV9 and TRBJ2-3; a weak D match, TRBD2 (5 bases). This CDR3 has 14 residues. CDR1 and CDR2 (germline): SGDLS, YYNGEE. Trimming took off 1 base at V and 6 bases at J, with 12 bases between the two ends. The CDR3 sequence: CASSVSGKLDTQYF. In nucleotides, the CDR3 is TGTGCCAGCAGCGTATCCGGGAAGTTGGATACGCAGTATTTT.

The V call is TRBV28, the J call TRBJ2-3, with D possibly matching TRBD1 (6 bases). The germline V gene encodes CDR1 MDHEN and CDR2 SYDVKM. Deletions cut 6 bases from V and 6 bases from J, with 16 bases between. This CDR3 comprises 14 residues. CDR3 sequence: CASSQWTALDTQYF. The CDR3 DNA follows: TGTGCCAGCAGCCAATGGACAGCGCTCGATACGCAGTATTTT.

The gene calls are TRBV2 and TRBJ1-2; 8 bases fit TRBD1. Germline trimming cut 4 bases from V and 7 bases from J; bases unmatched to any gene: 2. CDR3 length: 12 amino acids. Germline V gives CDR1 SNHLY, CDR2 FYNNEI. The CDR3 bases are TGTGCCAGCAGTGCAGGGGGCAGTGGCTACACCTTC. It is translated as CASSAGGSGYTF.

A few counts support this clone. The V and J genes are TRBV11-2 and TRBJ2-1, with TRBD2 matching over 8 bases. The CDR3 runs 15 residues. Germline V gene sequence: CDR1 SGHAT, CDR2 FQNNGV. Trimming at V came to 4 bases and at J to 10 bases, leaving 12 bases not matched to a gene. The CDR3 loop reads CASSSRGAGVGEQFF. CDR3 DNA: TGTGCCAGCAGCTCTCGGGGAGCGGGAGTCGGGGAGCAGTTCTTC.

CDR3 amino acids: CASRLKPNTGELFF. The CDR3 DNA reads as TGTGCCAGCAGACTCAAACCGAACACCGGGGAGCTGTTTTTT. The rearrangement joins TRBV6-5 to TRBJ2-2; D call uncertain. The germline V gene encodes CDR1 MNHEY and CDR2 SVGAGI. V lost 6 bases, J lost 0 bases, and 8 bases lay in between. This CDR3 has 14 amino acids.

The chain combines TRBV10-3 with TRBJ2-2; the match to TRBD1 covers 9 bases. The germline V gene has CDR1 ENHRY and CDR2 SYGVKD. There are 15 residues in the CDR3. V lost 5 bases and J lost 3; bases outside the gene matches: 4. The CDR3 region is CAISKQGADTGELFF. DNA of the CDR3: TGTGCCATCAGTAAACAGGGGGCGGACACCGGGGAGCTGTTTTTT.

The chain uses TRBV11-2 and TRBJ1-2; D is perhaps TRBD1 (6 bases). Trimming removed 5 bases from V and 4 bases from J, with 11 bases in between. Germline lookup yields CDR1 SGHAT and CDR2 FQNNGV. The CDR3 sequence is 13 residues long. In nucleotides, the CDR3 is TGTGCCAGCAGCCAGGGGCTTGGCTATGGCTACACCTTC. It encodes CASSQGLGYGYTF.

The J gene is TRBJ2-7, the V gene TRBV29-1; 9 bases agree with TRBD1. This CDR3 spans 12 amino acids. The J segment lost 5 bases and the V segment lost 4 bases, leaving 3 bases of the junction unmatched. Germline-derived CDR1 and CDR2 are SQVTM and ANQGSEA. CDR3 in amino acids: CSVGDRVNEQYF. In DNA, the CDR3 is TGCAGCGTTGGGGACAGGGTAAACGAGCAGTACTTC.

This clone was seen once. V is TRBV5-4 and J is TRBJ2-1, with 10 bases matching TRBD2. CDR1 is SGHNT and CDR2 is YYREEE in the germline V gene (reference sequence). V gave up 0 bases and J gave up 12 bases; unmatched junction bases: 12. The CDR3 covers 16 residues. Here the CDR3 reads CASSLEPLAGEQGQFF. The DNA of the CDR3 is TGTGCCAGCAGCTTGGAGCCCCTAGCGGGAGAGCAAGGGCAGTTCTTC.

The chain uses TRBV29-1 and TRBJ1-5; TRBD1 agrees at 8 bases. Germline lookup yields CDR1 SQVTM and CDR2 ANQGSEA. This CDR3 is 15 amino acids long. V shed 4 bases, J shed 5 bases, and the junction held 10 bases outside the gene matches. The CDR3 nucleotides are TGCAGCGTTGGTGAGGCAGGGGGCAATGATCAGCCCCAGCATTTT. It codes for CSVGEAGGNDQPQHF.

The chain carries TRBV28 and TRBJ1-2; D remains unclear. The germline CDR1 and CDR2 sequences are MDHEN and SYDVKM. This CDR3 has 15 residues. Deletions cut 5 bases from V and 2 bases from J, with 15 bases between. The CDR3 here is CASSAPGALNYGYTF. The CDR3 DNA follows: TGTGCCAGCAGTGCCCCGGGAGCCCTAAACTATGGCTACACCTTC.

This clone was found once. The V gene is TRBV7-2, the J gene TRBJ2-5, with 10 bases lining up with TRBD1. Trimming removed 5 bases from V and 5 bases from J; junction bases left unmatched: 8. Germline CDR1 SGHTA, CDR2 FQGNSA. CDR3 size: 15 residues. The CDR3 DNA sequence: TGTGCCAGCAGCAGACGGACAGGGGGGAGGGAGACCCAGTACTTC. It translates to CASSRRTGGRETQYF.

This clone was observed a few times. V and J are TRBV4-3 and TRBJ1-5, with D uncertain. The CDR3 consists of 13 residues. Trimming pared 1 base from V and 7 bases from J, leaving 8 bases between. The germline V gene encodes CDR1 LGHNA and CDR2 YSLEER. CDR3 DNA: TGCGCCAGCAGCCAAGGAGTACGGCAGCCCCAGCATTTT. Its protein product is CASSQGVRQPQHF.

The gene calls are TRBV28 and TRBJ2-5; 10 bases agree with TRBD2. Trimming removed 5 bases from V and 1 base from J; junction bases left unmatched: 7. Germline V gives CDR1 MDHEN, CDR2 SYDVKM. CDR3 size: 16 residues. The CDR3 sequence: CASSEVAGGIQETQYF. The DNA for the CDR3 is TGTGCCAGCAGTGAAGTAGCGGGAGGTATCCAAGAGACCCAGTACTTC.

The chain carries TRBV5-4 and TRBJ2-5; D possibly corresponds to TRBD2 (7 bases). The CDR3 spans 13 residues. Germline V gives CDR1 SGHNT, CDR2 YYREEE (reference sequence). Trimming stripped 4 bases from V and 7 bases from J, with 14 bases between. The chain's CDR3 is CASSPVGGRTQYF. The CDR3, as DNA: TGTGCCAGCAGCCCCGTCGGGGGGCGGACCCAGTACTTC.

The J gene is TRBJ2-1, the V gene TRBV7-3, with 8 bases that match TRBD2. J lost 4 bases, V lost 3 bases, and 2 bases had no gene match. This CDR3 is 14 amino acids long. Germline V gives CDR1 SGHTA, CDR2 FQGTGA. DNA of the CDR3: TGTGCCAGCAGCTTGGCTAGCGGGTACAATGAGCAGTTCTTC. This translates into CASSLASGYNEQFF.

The CDR3 bases are TGTGCCAGCAGCTCCGAGTTAGCGGGAGGGTACAATGAGCAGTTCTTC. Translation gives CASSSELAGGYNEQFF. The rearrangement uses TRBV5-6 and TRBJ2-1, with 11 nucleotides matching TRBD2. Germline lookup yields CDR1 SGHDT and CDR2 YYEEEE. CDR3 size: 16 residues. J gave up 4 bases and V 3 bases, and 6 bases lay outside the gene matches.

The rearrangement uses TRBV5-5 and TRBJ2-5, with 7 bases lining up with TRBD1. The V and J ends lost 4 bases and 1 base, in that order; junction bases with no gene match: 4. In germline, CDR1 is SGHKS, CDR2 YYEKEE (reference sequence). The CDR3 has 14 amino acids. The DNA for the CDR3 is TGTGCCAGCAGCACACAGGGGACCCAAGAGACCCAGTACTTC. Its protein product is CASSTQGTQETQYF.